This TCR beta chain was recorded in a study of neurological immune-mediated disorders. TCRdb passed the 5' RACE reads through MiXCR, listing each CDR3 protein once. The data hold under 45,000 distinct CDR3 sequences, with 14% observed a single time. The specimen sequenced was CD4+ T cells from blood. This receptor was identified in a woman in her fifties or sixties with HTLV-1-associated myelopathy (HAM/TSP).

This CDR3 reads CSSAQGAPKSHEQFF. The CDR3 nucleotides read TGCAGTTCTGCCCAGGGGGCTCCCAAATCCCATGAGCAGTTCTTC. The chain recombines TRBV20-1 with TRBJ2-1, with TRBD1 identical over 8 bases. The V and J ends lost 8 bases and 8 bases, in that order; junction bases with no gene match: 17. The CDR3 extends over 15 amino acids. Germline V gene data show CDR1 as DFQATT and CDR2 as SNEGSKA (reference sequence).